This T cell receptor (beta chain) was profiled in a study of cytomegalovirus exposure and HLA in healthy donors. General study findings and limits: Later, an analysis showed that TCR beta chains associated with HLA were more clonally expanded than others that were equally common. Confirmation in vitro established that a few CMV-associated chains were specific for CMV antigens. A missense variant in DCLRE1C was later tied to TCR beta V- and J-gene trimming.

Germline trimming cut 4 bases from V and 0 bases from J; bases unmatched to any gene: 5. The CDR3 length is 16 residues. The germline CDR1 and CDR2 sequences are MNHEY and SMNVEV (reference sequence). Regarding this clone: Its antigen remains unknown.

The PCR contained 60 Vbeta and 13 Jbeta primers. Generated by immunoSEQ multiplex PCR, the TCRdb table keeps only in-frame clones and is missing some. This sample has 200,000 to 300,000 clones; roughly four fifths occur once, and the top ten carry 2% to 2.5%. The sample was PBMCs. The chain uses TRBV27 and TRBJ1-1; 10 bases fit TRBD1. The TCR originated in a woman in her 40s in good health and CMV-seropositive. CDR3 sequence (DNA): TGTGCCAGCAGTTCTCGACAGGGGGCATTGAACACTGAAGCTTTCTTT. It specifies CASSSRQGALNTEAFF.